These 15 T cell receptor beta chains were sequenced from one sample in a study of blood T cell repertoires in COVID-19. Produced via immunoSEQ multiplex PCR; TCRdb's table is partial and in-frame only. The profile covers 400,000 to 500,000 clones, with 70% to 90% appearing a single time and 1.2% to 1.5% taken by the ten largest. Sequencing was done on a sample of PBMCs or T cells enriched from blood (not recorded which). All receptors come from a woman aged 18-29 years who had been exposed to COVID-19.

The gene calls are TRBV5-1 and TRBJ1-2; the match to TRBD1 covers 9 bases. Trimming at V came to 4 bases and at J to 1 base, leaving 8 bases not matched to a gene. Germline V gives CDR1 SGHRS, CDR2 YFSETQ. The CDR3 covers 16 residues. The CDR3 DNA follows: TGCGCCAGCAGCACAACCGGGACAGGGATTAACTATGGCTACACCTTC. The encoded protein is CASSTTGTGINYGYTF.

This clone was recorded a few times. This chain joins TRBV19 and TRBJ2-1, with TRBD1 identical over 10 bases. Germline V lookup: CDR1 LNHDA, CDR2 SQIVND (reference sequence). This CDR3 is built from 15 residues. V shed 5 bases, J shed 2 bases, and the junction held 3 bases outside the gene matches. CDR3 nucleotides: TGTGCCAGTAGTGTCGACAGGGGGCCCTACAATGAGCAGTTCTTC. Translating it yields CASSVDRGPYNEQFF.

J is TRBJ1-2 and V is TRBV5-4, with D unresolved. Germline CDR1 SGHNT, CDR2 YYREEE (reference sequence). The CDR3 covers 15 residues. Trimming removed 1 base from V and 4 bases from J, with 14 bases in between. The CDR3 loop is CASSLYGVESYGYTF. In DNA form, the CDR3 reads TGTGCCAGCAGCTTGTACGGGGTGGAAAGCTATGGCTACACCTTC.

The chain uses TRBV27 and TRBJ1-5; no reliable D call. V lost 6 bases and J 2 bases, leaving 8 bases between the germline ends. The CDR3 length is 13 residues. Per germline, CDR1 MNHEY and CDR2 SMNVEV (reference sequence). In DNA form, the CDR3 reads TGTGCCAGCAGCGGTCTGGGCAATCAGCCCCAGCATTTT. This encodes CASSGLGNQPQHF.

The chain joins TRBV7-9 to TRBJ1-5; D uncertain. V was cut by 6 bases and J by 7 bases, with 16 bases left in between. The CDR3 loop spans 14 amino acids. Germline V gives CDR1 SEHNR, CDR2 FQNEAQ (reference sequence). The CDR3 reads CASSFGHPGQPQHF. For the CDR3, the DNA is TGTGCCAGCAGTTTTGGCCATCCCGGGCAGCCCCAGCATTTT.

The CDR3 spells CASSRTVGGNTGELFF. CDR3 bases: TGTGCCAGCAGCAGGACAGTTGGGGGGAACACCGGGGAGCTGTTTTTT. The chain employs TRBV5-8 and TRBJ2-2, with D possibly TRBD1 on 6 matching bases. Between the trimmed V and J ends, which lost 4 bases and 1 base, there was a span of 14 bases. Germline V lookup: CDR1 SGHTS, CDR2 YDEGEE. The CDR3 has 16 amino acids.

CDR3 sequence: CATSGSNTGELFF. The CDR3 nucleotides are TGTGCCACTAGCGGATCGAACACCGGGGAGCTGTTTTTT. This chain connects TRBV10-3 to TRBJ2-2; the match to TRBD2 covers 7 bases. Germline V gene lookup returns CDR1 ENHRY and CDR2 SYGVKD. V shed 10 bases and J 0 bases; nucleotides not matched to a gene: 2. The CDR3 length is 13 residues.

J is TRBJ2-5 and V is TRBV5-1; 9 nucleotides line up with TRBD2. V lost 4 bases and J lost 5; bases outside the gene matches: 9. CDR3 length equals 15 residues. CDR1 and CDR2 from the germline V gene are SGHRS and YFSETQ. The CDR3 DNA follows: TGCGCCAGCAGCCTCACTAGCGGGTTTATGGAGACCCAGTACTTC. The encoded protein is CASSLTSGFMETQYF.

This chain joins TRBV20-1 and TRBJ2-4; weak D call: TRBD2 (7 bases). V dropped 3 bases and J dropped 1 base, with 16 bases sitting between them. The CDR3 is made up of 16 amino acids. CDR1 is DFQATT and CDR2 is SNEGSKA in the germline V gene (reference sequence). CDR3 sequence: CSASPGGGLAKNIQYF. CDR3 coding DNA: TGCAGTGCTAGTCCGGGGGGCGGGTTGGCCAAAAACATTCAGTACTTC.

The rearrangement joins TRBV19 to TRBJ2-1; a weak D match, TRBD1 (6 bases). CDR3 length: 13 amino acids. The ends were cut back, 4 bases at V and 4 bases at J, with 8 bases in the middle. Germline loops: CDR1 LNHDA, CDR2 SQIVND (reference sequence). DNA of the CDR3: TGTGCCAGTAGTAGAGGACAGTACAATGAGCAGTTCTTC. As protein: CASSRGQYNEQFF.

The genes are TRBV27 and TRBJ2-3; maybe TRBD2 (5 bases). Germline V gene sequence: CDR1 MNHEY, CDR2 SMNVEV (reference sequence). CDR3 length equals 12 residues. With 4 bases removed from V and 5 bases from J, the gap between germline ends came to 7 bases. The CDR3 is CASSWAGDTQYF. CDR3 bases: TGTGCCAGCAGTTGGGCGGGAGATACGCAGTATTTT.

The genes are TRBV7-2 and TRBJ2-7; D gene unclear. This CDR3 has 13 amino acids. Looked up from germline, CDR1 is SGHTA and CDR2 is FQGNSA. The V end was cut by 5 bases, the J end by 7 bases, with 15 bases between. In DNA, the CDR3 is TGTGCCAGCAGCCCCGGTGAGATCTGGGAGCAGTACTTC. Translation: CASSPGEIWEQYF.

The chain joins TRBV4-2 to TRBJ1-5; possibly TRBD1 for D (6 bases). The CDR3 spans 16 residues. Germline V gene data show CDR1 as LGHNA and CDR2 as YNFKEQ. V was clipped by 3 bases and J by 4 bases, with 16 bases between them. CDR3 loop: CASSHRAGTPNQPQHF. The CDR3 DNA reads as TGTGCCAGCAGCCACCGAGCCGGGACACCAAATCAGCCCCAGCATTTT.

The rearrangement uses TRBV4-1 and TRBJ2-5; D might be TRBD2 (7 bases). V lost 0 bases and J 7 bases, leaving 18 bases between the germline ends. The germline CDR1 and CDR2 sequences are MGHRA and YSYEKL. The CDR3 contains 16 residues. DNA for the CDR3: TGCGCCAGCAGCCAAGATCTGGCGGGGGCAGGTGGGACCCAGTACTTC. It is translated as CASSQDLAGAGGTQYF.

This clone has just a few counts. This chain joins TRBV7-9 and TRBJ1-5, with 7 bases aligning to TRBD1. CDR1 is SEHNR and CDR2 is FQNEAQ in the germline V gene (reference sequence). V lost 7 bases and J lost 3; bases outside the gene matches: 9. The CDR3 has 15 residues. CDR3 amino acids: CASTFGDSNNQPQHF. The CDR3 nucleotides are TGTGCCAGCACCTTTGGGGACAGTAACAATCAGCCCCAGCATTTT. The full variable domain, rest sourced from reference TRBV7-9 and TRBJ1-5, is DTGVSQNPRHKITKRGQNVTFRCDPISEHNRLYWYRQTLGQGPEFLTYFQNEAQLEKSRLLSDRFSAERPKGSFSTLEIQRTEQGDSAMYLCASTFGDSNNQPQHFGDGTRLSIL.